The T cell receptor (beta chain) under discussion was sequenced for a study of CD8 T cells in ankylosing spondylitis (dated by TCRdb to the late 2010s). Broadly, across the study: To find TCR variants linked to disease, the study profiled T cell receptor beta repertoires in ankylosing spondylitis patients and healthy donors. Samples of peripheral blood were taken, and for ankylosing spondylitis patients, synovial fluid was collected as well. In total, the full study cohort was made up of roughly 110 healthy donors and approximately 24 ankylosing spondylitis patients. On the study overall, not on this receptor specifically: Some of the motif variants had been reported before in the synovial fluid and blood of reactive arthritis patients, a finding that suggests common disease-initiation mechanisms. The disease-linked clones had a CD8+ phenotype and were found at relatively low frequencies in peripheral blood. Blood from ankylosing spondylitis patients appeared to be characterized by a TCR beta motif made up of fewer than ten highly homologous amino acid variants. According to the report, matched synovial fluid samples from ankylosing spondylitis patients were significantly enriched for the disease-linked clones.

TCRdb shows the sequencer as Illumina HiSeq 2500. Quantitative 5'-RACE with molecular barcodes was the method used to prepare the TCR beta libraries. The original methods were these. A new computational method, built on a probabilistic model of VDJ rearrangement, was used to identify disease-linked TCR variants. TCRdb reanalyzed the raw reads on its own, using fastp at Q25 for trimming and MiXCR for clone calling, and kept in-frame beta chains. Merged by CDR3 protein, the rows form single entries marked with the most common genes and DNA. TCRdb's processing, not the authors', yielded these V and J calls. Across this sample there are some 250,000 distinct CDR3 sequences, with about 24% seen only once. The leading ten clones occupy about 0.6% of the sample. Via the germline V gene, CDR1 is LGHNA and CDR2 YNFKEQ. From cysteine to phenylalanine, the CDR3 is 15 amino acids long. The entry retains the CDR3 DNA only, 45 bases that are in frame from base 1. The trim is 1 base for V and 5 bases for J, with a gap of 14 bases between the germline ends.

Ten or more counts support this clonotype. Its binding antigen is unknown. No per-base quality is available; no much larger clone lies one base away. The sequence links TRBV4-2 to TRBJ1-2; the D gene is possibly TRBD1, with 6 bases matching. This TCR derives from a male donor with ankylosing spondylitis or in good health (not recorded which). The sequenced sample was blood, either unsorted or a sorted T cell fraction (not recorded which). The sequenced DNA: TGTGCCAGCAGCCAAGGTCCAGGGGACCATTATGGCTACACCTTC. It specifies CASSQGPGDHYGYTF.